This T cell receptor (beta chain) came from a study of OX40 agonist ivuxolimab in advanced cancers. Trimming cost V 1 base and J 3 bases, with 12 bases left between them. Germline CDR1 and CDR2: KGHSH and LQKENI. The CDR3 loop spans 15 amino acids. Assay used: immunoSEQ multiplex PCR; TCRdb lists only in-frame clones, some missing. This sample has some 63,000 clones; around 92% occur once, and the top ten carry roughly 18%. The sample was CD4+ or CD8+ T cells sorted from blood, taken in a trial of the OX40 agonist ivuxolimab. This chain links TRBV18 with TRBJ1-1, with D possibly TRBD1 on 5 matching bases. The clonotype was recovered from an adult with an advanced solid tumor such as melanoma, head and neck, liver or kidney cancer. The DNA for the CDR3 is TGTGCCAGCTCACCACAAGGTAGGGGACACACTGAAGCTTTCTTT. Translation: CASSPQGRGHTEAFF. Complete variable domain (other parts from reference TRBV18 and TRBJ1-1): NAGVMQNPRHLVRRRGQEARLRCSPMKGHSHVYWYRQLPEEGLKFMVYLQKENIIDESGMPKERFSAEFPKEGPSILRIQQVVRGDSAAYFCASSPQGRGHTEAFFGQGTRLTVV.